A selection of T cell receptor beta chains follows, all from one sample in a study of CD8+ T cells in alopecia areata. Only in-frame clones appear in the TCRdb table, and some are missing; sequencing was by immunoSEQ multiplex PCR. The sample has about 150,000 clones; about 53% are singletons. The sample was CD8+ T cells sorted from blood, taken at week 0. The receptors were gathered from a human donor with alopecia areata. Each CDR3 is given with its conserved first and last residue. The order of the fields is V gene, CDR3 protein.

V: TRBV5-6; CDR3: CASSWERASGYNEQFF
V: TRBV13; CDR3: CASSTREGLYEQYF
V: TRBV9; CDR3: CASSDGAGRIYGYTF
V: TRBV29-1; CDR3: CSVTGDNEKLFF
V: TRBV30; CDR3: CAWSSGTGDMETQYF
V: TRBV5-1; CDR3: CASSSPGGEQYF
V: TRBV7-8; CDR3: CASSLEGVFRETQYF
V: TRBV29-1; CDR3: CSVGAEQFF
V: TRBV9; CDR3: CASSVGGANPTGELFF
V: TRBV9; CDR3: CASSLTLGMNTEAFF
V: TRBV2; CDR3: CASSTTSGDYSYEQYF
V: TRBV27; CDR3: CASRGIVDTGELFF
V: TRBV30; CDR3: CAWAPTGNYGYTF
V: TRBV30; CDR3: CAWSDRVLYEQYF
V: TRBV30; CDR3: CAWSAVDIFLGGYTF
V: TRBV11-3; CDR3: CASSLDLNTEAFF
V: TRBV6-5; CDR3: CASSYSADSDTQYF
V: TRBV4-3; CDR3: CASSPGTGPHYEQYF
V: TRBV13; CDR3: CASSLWGENGYTF
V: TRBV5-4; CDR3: CASSPGLAGYEQYF
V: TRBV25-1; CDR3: CASSEDYGYTF
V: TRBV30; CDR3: CAWSVDSTDTQYF
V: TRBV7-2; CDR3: CASSLGVEQFF
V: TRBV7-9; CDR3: CASSLGGGKNIQYF
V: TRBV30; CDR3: CAWSVDQNTEAFF
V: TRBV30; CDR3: CAWGLGGVPEAFF
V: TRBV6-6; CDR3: CASSARQGRFF
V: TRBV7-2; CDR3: CASSLRTGYQIYEQYF
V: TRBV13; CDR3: CASSPREMINEQFF
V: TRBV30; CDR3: CAWSGGAFYEQYF
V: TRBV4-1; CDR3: CASSQSWDGNSPLHF
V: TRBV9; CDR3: CASSVGIVTEAFF